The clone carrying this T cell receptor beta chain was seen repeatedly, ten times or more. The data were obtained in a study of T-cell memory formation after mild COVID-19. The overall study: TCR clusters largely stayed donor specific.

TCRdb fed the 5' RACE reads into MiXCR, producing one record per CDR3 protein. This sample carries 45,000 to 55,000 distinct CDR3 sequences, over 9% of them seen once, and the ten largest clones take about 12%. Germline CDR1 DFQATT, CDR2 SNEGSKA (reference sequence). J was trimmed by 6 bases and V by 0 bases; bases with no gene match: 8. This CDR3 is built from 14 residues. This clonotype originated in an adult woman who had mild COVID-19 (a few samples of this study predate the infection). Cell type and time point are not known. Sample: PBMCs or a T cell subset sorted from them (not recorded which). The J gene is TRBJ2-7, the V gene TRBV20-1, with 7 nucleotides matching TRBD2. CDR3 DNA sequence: TGCAGTGCTAGAGAGCTAGCGGAACCCCCCGAGCAGTACTTC. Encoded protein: CSARELAEPPEQYF.